This TCR beta chain was retrieved from a study of identifying expanded T cells in peripheral blood. Study-level findings and limits: Variance in clone template counts between approximately 2-week samples significantly increased with total template count across all healthy donors.

About this clone itself: Its antigen is currently unknown.

Here immunoSEQ multiplex PCR was the method, and the copy in TCRdb shows in-frame clones only, minus some. The sample has over 65,000 clones, about 87% seen once; the top ten hold roughly 7.3%. The CDR3 has 15 amino acids. Trimming took 2 bases from V and 6 from J, leaving 16 bases between them. Germline CDR1 is MNHNS and CDR2 is SASEGT. Healthy donors had no documented immune events, such as infections, while sampled. The V call is TRBV6-1, the J call TRBJ1-2; D remains ambiguous. The clonotype comes from a person aged 18 to 75 in good health. Material for sequencing was blood. The DNA of the CDR3 is TGTGCCAGCAGTGAAAATAGGGCCGTAAAAAATGGCTACACCTTC. Encoded protein: CASSENRAVKNGYTF.